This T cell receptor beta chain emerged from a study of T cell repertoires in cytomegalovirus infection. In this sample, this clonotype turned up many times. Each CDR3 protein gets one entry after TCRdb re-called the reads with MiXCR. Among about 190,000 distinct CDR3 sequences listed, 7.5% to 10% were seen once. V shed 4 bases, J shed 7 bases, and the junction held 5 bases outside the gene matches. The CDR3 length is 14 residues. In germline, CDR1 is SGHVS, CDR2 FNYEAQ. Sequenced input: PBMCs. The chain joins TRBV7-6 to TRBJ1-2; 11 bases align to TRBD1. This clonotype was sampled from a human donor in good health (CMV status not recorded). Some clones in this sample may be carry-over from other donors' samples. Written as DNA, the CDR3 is TGTGCCAGCAGCTCGGGGGACAGGGGGTCTGGCTACACCTTC. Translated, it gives CASSSGDRGSGYTF.